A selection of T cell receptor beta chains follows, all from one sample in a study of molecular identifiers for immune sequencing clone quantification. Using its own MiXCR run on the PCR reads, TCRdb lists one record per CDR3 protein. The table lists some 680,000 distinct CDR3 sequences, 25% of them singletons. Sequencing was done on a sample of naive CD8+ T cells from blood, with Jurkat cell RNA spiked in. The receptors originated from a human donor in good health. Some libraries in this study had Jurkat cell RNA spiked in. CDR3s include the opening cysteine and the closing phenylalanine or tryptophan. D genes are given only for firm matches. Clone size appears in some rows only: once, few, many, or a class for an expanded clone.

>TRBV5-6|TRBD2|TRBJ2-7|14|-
CASSWTSGGSEQYF
TGTGCCAGCAGCTGGACTAGCGGGGGGAGCGAGCAGTACTTC
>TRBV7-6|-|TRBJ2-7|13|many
CASSSGWGSEQYF
TGTGCCAGCAGCTCAGGCTGGGGGAGCGAGCAGTACTTC
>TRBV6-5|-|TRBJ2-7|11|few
CASSYSHEQYF
TGTGCCAGCAGTTACTCGCACGAGCAGTACTTC
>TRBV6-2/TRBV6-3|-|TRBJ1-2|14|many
CASSYSWTKDGYTF
TGTGCCAGCAGTTACAGCTGGACAAAGGATGGCTACACCTTC
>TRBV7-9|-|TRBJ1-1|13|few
CASNGGFNTEAFF
TGTGCCAGCAATGGGGGATTTAACACTGAAGCTTTCTTT
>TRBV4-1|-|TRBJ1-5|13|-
CTSSQVGNQPQHF
TGCACCAGCAGCCAAGTGGGCAATCAGCCCCAGCATTTT
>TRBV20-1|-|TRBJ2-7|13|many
CSALRQDSYEQYF
TGCAGTGCTCTCCGACAGGACTCCTACGAGCAGTACTTC
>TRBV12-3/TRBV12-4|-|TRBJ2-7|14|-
CASSLTLASYEQYF
TGTGCCAGCAGTCTAACCCTTGCGTCCTACGAGCAGTACTTC
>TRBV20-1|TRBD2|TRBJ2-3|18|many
CSARDTLTSGIFTDTQYF
TGCAGTGCCAGAGACACACTGACTAGCGGGATATTCACAGATACGCAGTATTTT
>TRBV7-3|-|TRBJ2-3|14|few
CASSDPHPADTQYF
TGTGCCAGCAGCGATCCCCACCCGGCGGATACGCAGTATTTT
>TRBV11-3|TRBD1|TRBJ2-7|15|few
CASSLDTGGLYEQYF
TGTGCCAGCAGCTTAGACACAGGGGGCCTCTACGAGCAGTACTTC
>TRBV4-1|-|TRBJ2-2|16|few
CASSQRTGLDTGELFF
TGCGCCAGCAGCCAACGTACGGGACTCGACACCGGGGAGCTGTTTTTT
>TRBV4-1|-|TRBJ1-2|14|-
CASSQDAGSYGYTF
TGCGCCAGCAGCCAAGATGCAGGGAGCTATGGCTACACCTTC
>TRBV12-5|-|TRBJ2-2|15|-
CASGLSGRRAGELFF
TGTGCTAGTGGTTTGTCAGGGCGGCGCGCCGGGGAGCTGTTTTTT
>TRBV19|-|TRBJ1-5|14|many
CASSNPAGNQPQHF
TGTGCCAGTAGTAACCCGGCGGGGAATCAGCCCCAGCATTTT
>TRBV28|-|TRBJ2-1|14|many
CASGTYGVIDEQFF
TGTGCCAGCGGGACATACGGGGTCATCGATGAGCAGTTCTTC
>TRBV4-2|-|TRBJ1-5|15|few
CASSQGQVGNQPQHF
TGTGCCAGCAGCCAAGGGCAGGTTGGCAATCAGCCCCAGCATTTT
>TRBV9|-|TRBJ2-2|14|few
CASSVASGFGELFF
TGTGCCAGCAGCGTCGCGAGCGGTTTCGGGGAGCTGTTTTTT
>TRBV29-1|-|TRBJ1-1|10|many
CSVEDGEAFF
TGCAGCGTTGAAGATGGAGAAGCTTTCTTT
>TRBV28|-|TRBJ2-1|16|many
CASSTVGPPSYNEQFF
TGTGCCAGCAGCACGGTGGGGCCCCCCTCCTACAATGAGCAGTTCTTC
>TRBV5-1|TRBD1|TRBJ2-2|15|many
CASSFEGADTGELFF
TGCGCCAGCAGCTTTGAGGGGGCTGACACCGGGGAGCTGTTTTTT
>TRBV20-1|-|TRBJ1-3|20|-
CSARGDGLRSQAVSGNTIYF
TGCAGTGCTAGAGGGGACGGGCTCCGGTCACAGGCCGTCTCTGGAAACACCATATATTTT
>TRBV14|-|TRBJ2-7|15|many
CASSQAGSLSYEQYF
TGTGCCAGCAGCCAAGCCGGGTCGCTCTCCTACGAGCAGTACTTC
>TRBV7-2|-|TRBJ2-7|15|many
CASSRPTRGYHEQYF
TGTGCCAGCAGCCGTCCAACGAGGGGCTACCACGAGCAGTACTTC
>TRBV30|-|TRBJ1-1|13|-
CAASGGGITEAFF
TGTGCCGCGTCCGGGGGGGGAATCACTGAAGCTTTCTTT
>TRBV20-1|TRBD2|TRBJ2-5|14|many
CSAGPSGSIETQYF
TGCAGCGCTGGCCCAAGCGGGAGTATTGAGACCCAGTACTTC
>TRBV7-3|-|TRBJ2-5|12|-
CASSPGDETQYF
TGTGCCAGCAGCCCGGGAGATGAGACCCAGTACTTC
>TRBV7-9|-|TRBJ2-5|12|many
CASTRTGETQYF
TGTGCCAGCACCCGAACGGGAGAGACCCAGTACTTC
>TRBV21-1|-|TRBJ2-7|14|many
CASSLAGSPYEQYF
TGCGCCAGCAGCTTGGCCGGCAGCCCCTACGAGCAGTACTTC
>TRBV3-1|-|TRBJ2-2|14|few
CASSQGRGFGELFF
TGTGCCAGCAGCCAAGGTCGGGGGTTCGGGGAGCTGTTTTTT
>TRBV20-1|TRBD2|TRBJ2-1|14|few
CSARGLAAYNEQFF
TGCAGTGCAAGGGGACTAGCGGCTTACAATGAGCAGTTCTTC
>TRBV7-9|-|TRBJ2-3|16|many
CASSLLSLSSTDTQYF
TGTGCCAGCAGCTTATTATCCCTAAGCAGCACAGATACGCAGTATTTT
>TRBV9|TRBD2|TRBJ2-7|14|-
CASSTGTNTYEQYF
TGTGCCAGCAGCACCGGGACTAATACCTACGAGCAGTACTTC
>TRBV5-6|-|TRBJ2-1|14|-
CASSLVGQLGEQFF
TGTGCCAGCAGCTTGGTAGGGCAGCTTGGTGAGCAGTTCTTC
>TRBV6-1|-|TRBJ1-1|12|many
CAIHGAHTEAFF
TGTGCCATCCACGGGGCTCACACTGAAGCTTTCTTT
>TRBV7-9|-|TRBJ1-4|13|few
CASSTVRDEKLFF
TGTGCCAGCAGCACCGTCCGGGATGAAAAACTGTTTTTT
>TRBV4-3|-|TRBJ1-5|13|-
CASSLDCNQPQHF
TGCGCCAGCAGCCTAGACTGCAATCAGCCCCAGCATTTT
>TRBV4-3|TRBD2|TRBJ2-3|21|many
CASSLSPWRGGGREGTDTQYF
TGCGCCAGCAGCCTTTCGCCCTGGCGGGGGGGCGGTCGAGAGGGCACAGATACGCAGTATTTT
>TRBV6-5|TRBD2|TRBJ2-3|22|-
CASSYSPAGAWAGGRDTDTQYF
TGTGCCAGCAGTTACTCTCCCGCAGGGGCATGGGCGGGAGGACGGGACACAGATACGCAGTATTTT
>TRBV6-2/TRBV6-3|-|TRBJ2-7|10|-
CASAAYEQYF
TGTGCCAGCGCGGCCTACGAGCAGTACTTC
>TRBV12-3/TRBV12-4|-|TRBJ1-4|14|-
CASSPLATNEKLFF
TGTGCCAGCAGCCCCCTTGCAACTAATGAAAAACTGTTTTTT
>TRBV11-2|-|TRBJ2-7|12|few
CASSPTNNEQYF
TGTGCCAGCAGCCCGACCAATAACGAGCAGTACTTC
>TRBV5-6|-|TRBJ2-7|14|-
CASSSGLNLYEQYF
TGTGCCAGCAGCTCGGGGCTGAACCTTTACGAGCAGTACTTC
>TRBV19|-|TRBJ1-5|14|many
CASSIGAGNQPQHF
TGTGCCAGTAGTATAGGGGCAGGGAATCAGCCCCAGCATTTT
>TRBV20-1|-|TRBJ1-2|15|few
CREGGQGDPRDGYTF
TGCAGAGAGGGCGGGCAGGGAGACCCTCGGGATGGCTACACCTTC
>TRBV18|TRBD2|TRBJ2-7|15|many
CASSLPGLGDYEQYF
TGTGCCAGCTCACTTCCGGGACTAGGGGACTACGAGCAGTACTTC
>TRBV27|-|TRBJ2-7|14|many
CASSFASAGYEQYF
TGTGCCAGCAGTTTCGCCAGCGCGGGGTACGAGCAGTACTTC
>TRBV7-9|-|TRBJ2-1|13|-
CASSPVGDNEQFF
TGTGCCAGCAGCCCCGTAGGCGACAATGAGCAGTTCTTC
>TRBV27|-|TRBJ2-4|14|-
CASSSPVAKNIQYF
TGTGCCAGCAGTTCGCCCGTAGCCAAAAACATTCAGTACTTC
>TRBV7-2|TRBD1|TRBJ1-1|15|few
CASSFMTGGDTEAFF
TGTGCCAGCAGCTTTATGACAGGGGGGGACACTGAAGCTTTCTTT
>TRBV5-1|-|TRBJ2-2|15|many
CASSLWISNTGELFF
TGCGCCAGCAGCTTATGGATTTCGAACACCGGGGAGCTGTTTTTT